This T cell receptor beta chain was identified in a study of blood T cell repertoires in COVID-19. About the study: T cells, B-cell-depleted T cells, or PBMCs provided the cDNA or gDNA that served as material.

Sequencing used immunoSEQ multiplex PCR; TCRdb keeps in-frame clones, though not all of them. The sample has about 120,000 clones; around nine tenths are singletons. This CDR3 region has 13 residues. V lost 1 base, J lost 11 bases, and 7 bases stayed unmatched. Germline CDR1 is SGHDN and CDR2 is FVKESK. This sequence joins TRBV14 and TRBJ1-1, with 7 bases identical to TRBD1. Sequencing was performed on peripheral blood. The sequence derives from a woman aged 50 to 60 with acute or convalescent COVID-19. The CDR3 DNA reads TGTGCCAGCAGCCAAGCCAACAGGGGTAAGGCTTTCTTT. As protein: CASSQANRGKAFF.